This T cell receptor beta chain stems from a study of blood T cells in healthy people across ages. Findings and caveats of the study: Comparison with aged donors showed that long-lived donors had more naive CD4+ cells and higher diversity.

For this clonotype: Its antigen is as yet unknown.

Together with a sample-barcoded 5' primer, a J-beta primer mix was included in a second PCR lasting about 6 to 11 cycles. Each CDR3 protein gets one entry after TCRdb re-called the 5' RACE reads with MiXCR. The sample has 600,000 to 850,000 distinct CDR3 sequences, about 40% seen once. The CDR3 consists of 14 residues. V was trimmed by 1 base and J by 3 bases, leaving 10 bases between them. Per the germline V gene, CDR1 is LNHNV and CDR2 is YYDKDF (reference sequence). Sequenced material: blood. The V gene is TRBV15, the J gene TRBJ2-7, with D perhaps matching TRBD2 (5 bases). The receptor comes from a woman aged 55-70 years in good health. The CDR3 region is CATSRGTRFYEQYF. The CDR3 DNA reads TGTGCCACCAGCAGAGGGACTCGATTCTACGAGCAGTACTTC.